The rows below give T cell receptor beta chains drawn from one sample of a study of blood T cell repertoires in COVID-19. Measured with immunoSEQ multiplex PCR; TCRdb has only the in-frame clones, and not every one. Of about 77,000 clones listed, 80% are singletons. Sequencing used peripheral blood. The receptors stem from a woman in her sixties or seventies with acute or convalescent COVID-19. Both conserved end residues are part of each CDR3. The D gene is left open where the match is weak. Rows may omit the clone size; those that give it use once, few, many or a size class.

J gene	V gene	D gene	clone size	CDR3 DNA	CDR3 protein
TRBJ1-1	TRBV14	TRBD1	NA	TGTGCCAGCAGCCAGGACAGGGTCACTGAAGCTTTCTTT	CASSQDRVTEAFF
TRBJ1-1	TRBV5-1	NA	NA	TGCGCCAGCAGCTTGAGGACAGTGAACACTGAAGCTTTCTTT	CASSLRTVNTEAFF
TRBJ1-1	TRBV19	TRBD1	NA	TGTGCCAGTAGTATTAACAGGGGCCAAGTAGCTTTCTTT	CASSINRGQVAFF
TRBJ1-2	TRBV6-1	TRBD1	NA	TGTGCCAGCAGTGAATCGACAGGGGGCTTCTATGGCTACACCTTC	CASSESTGGFYGYTF
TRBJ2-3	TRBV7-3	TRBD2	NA	TGTGCCAGCAGCGCTAGCGGGGGGGCGACAGATACGCAGTATTTT	CASSASGGATDTQYF
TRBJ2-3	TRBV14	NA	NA	TGTGCCAGCAGCCAATGGAGACGGCCTAGCACAGATACGCAGTATTTT	CASSQWRRPSTDTQYF
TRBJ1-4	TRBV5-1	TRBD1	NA	TGCGCCAGCAGCCCCGGGACAGGGAGGGAAAAACTGTTTTTT	CASSPGTGREKLFF
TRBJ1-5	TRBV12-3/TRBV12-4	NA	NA	TGTGCCAGCCGCAGGGAAGACAATCAGCCCCAGCATTTT	CASRREDNQPQHF
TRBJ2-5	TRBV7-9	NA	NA	TGTGCCAGCAGCCCGCAGACAGGCAAAGAGACCCAGTACTTC	CASSPQTGKETQYF
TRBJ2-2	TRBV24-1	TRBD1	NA	TGTGCCACCAGTGTTGGGACAGGGGGAGACACCGGGGAGCTGTTTTTT	CATSVGTGGDTGELFF
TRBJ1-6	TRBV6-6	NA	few	TGTGCCAGCAGTACCCCCCTCCAGGGATATAATTCACCCCTCCACTTT	CASSTPLQGYNSPLHF
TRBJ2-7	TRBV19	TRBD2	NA	TGTGCCAGTAGTCCATACGGGACTAGCGGACCCTACGAGCAGTACTTC	CASSPYGTSGPYEQYF
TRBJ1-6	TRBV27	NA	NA	TGTGCCAGCAGTTTGACCCCCGGAGGGTATAATTCACCCCTCCACTTT	CASSLTPGGYNSPLHF
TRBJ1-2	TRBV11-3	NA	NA	TGTGCCAGCAGCCATGAACAGGGAAGTGGGGGCTACACCTTC	CASSHEQGSGGYTF
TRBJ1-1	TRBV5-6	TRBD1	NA	TGTGCCAGCAGCTCACAGACAGGGGGTATGACTGAAGCTTTCTTT	CASSSQTGGMTEAFF
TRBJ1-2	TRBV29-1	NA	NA	TGCAGCGTTGACACAGGGCTCTCTGGCTACACCTTC	CSVDTGLSGYTF
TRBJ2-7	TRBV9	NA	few	TGTGCCAGCACCCCCTCGCAGGGAACCTACGAGCAGTACTTC	CASTPSQGTYEQYF
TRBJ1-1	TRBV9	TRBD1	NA	TGTGCCAGCAGCCCCTGGACAGGGGGCACTGAAGCTTTCTTT	CASSPWTGGTEAFF
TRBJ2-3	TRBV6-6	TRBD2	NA	TGTGCCAGCAGCCGTTTCGCCCCAGCGGGGGGAACTTCTTCCTCAGATACGCAGTATTTT	CASSRFAPAGGTSSSDTQYF
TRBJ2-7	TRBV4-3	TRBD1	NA	TGCGCCAGCAGCCAAGATTCAGGGGGCCGGTACGAGCAGTACTTC	CASSQDSGGRYEQYF
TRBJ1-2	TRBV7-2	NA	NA	TGTGCCAGCAGCTTAACCAGCGGGGGGGGTGTCGGCTACACCTTC	CASSLTSGGGVGYTF
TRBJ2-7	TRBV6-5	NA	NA	TGTGCCAGCAGTTATAAAGGGGACGAGCAGTACTTC	CASSYKGDEQYF
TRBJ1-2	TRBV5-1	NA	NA	TGCGCCAGCAGCTTTAGCGGGACAACTAACTATGGCTACACCTTC	CASSFSGTTNYGYTF
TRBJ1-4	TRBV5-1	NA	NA	TGCGCCAGCAGCTTCGACGGGTCTAATGAAAAACTGTTTTTT	CASSFDGSNEKLFF
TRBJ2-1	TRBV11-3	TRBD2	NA	TGTGCCAGCAGCTCATCTAGCGGGGGGGCCGATGTCAATGAGCAGTTCTTC	CASSSSSGGADVNEQFF
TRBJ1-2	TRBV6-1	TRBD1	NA	TGTGCCAGCAGCGAAACAGAGGGGACAGGGTGGGACTATGGCTACACCTTC	CASSETEGTGWDYGYTF
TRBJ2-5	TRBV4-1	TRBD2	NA	TGCGCCAGCAGCCCAGACAAGCGGGGGATGGAGACCCAGTACTTC	CASSPDKRGMETQYF
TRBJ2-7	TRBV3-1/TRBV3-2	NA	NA	TGTGCCAGCAGCCAAGTGTCTCCCGGTCCCTCCTACGAGCAGTACTTC	CASSQVSPGPSYEQYF
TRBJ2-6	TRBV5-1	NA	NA	TGCGCCAGCGGTGGGAGCTCTGGGGCCAACGTCCTGACTTTC	CASGGSSGANVLTF
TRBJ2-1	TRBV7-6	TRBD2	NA	TGTGCCAGCAGCCCAAGAGGTGGGACTAGCGGCGTGTTTGAGCAGTTCTTC	CASSPRGGTSGVFEQFF
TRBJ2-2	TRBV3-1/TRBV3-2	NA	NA	TGTGCCAGCAGCCCATCACTAGTTAGTGGGACCGGGGAGCTGTTTTTT	CASSPSLVSGTGELFF
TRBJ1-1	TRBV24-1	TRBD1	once	TGTGCCACCAGTGACGCACAGGGGGCGAGGACTGAAGCTTTCTTT	CATSDAQGARTEAFF
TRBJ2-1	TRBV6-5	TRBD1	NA	TGTGCCAGCAGACCCCCTCAGGGGGCTAACAATGAGCAGTTCTTC	CASRPPQGANNEQFF
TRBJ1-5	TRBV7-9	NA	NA	TGTGCCAGCAGCTTAGTTGAGGATCAGCCCCAGCATTTT	CASSLVEDQPQHF
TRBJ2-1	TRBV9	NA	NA	TGTGCCAGCAGCGATTCAGGGGTCAATGAGCAGTTCTTC	CASSDSGVNEQFF
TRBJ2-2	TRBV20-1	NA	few	TGCAGTGCCCACAGGGCCGGGGAGCTGTTTTTT	CSAHRAGELFF
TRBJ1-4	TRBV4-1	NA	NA	TGCGCCAGCAGTTACAGGGATACAACTAATGAAAAACTGTTTTTT	CASSYRDTTNEKLFF
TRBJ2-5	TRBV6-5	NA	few	TGTGCCAGCAGTTACGAGCCCGGGCAAGAGACCCAGTACTTC	CASSYEPGQETQYF
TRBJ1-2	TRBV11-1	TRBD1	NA	TGTGCCAGCAGCCCACGACAGGGGCGATCTGGCTACACCTTC	CASSPRQGRSGYTF
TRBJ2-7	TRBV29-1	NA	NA	TGCAGCGTTTACGGGGGTGCATCCTACGAGCAGTACTTC	CSVYGGASYEQYF
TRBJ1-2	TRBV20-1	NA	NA	TGCAGTGCCGCCCGGGAGGCGGGCTACACCTTC	CSAAREAGYTF